The rows below give T cell receptor beta chains drawn from one sample of a study of monozygotic twins with cystic fibrosis. TCRdb keeps only in-frame clones here, not all; method: immunoSEQ multiplex PCR. Of about 21,000 clones in the sample, 75% to 95% were seen once. The sequencing input was blood. The receptors stem from a girl aged 2 to 9 with cystic fibrosis. Both conserved end residues are part of each CDR3. The D gene is left open where the match is weak. Rows give clone size only sometimes, using once, few, many, or a class for an expanded clone.

J gene: TRBJ2-2; V gene: TRBV4-1; clone size: NA; D gene: NA; CDR3 protein: CASSHTGGGLNTGELFF; CDR3 DNA: TGCGCCAGCAGCCATACCGGCGGGGGCCTGAACACCGGGGAGCTGTTTTTT
J gene: TRBJ2-7; V gene: TRBV7-2; clone size: NA; D gene: TRBD2; CDR3 protein: CASSLTLLAREQYF; CDR3 DNA: TGTGCCAGCAGCTTAACACTACTAGCGCGAGAGCAGTACTTC
J gene: TRBJ2-2; V gene: TRBV5-1; clone size: once; D gene: NA; CDR3 protein: CASSAAGKGGGELFF; CDR3 DNA: TGCGCCAGCAGCGCGGCTGGAAAGGGTGGCGGGGAGCTGTTTTTT
J gene: TRBJ2-1; V gene: TRBV6-1; clone size: NA; D gene: TRBD1; CDR3 protein: CAILPPGQKYNEQFF; CDR3 DNA: TGTGCCATTCTACCACCGGGACAGAAATACAATGAGCAGTTCTTC
J gene: TRBJ2-1; V gene: TRBV2; clone size: NA; D gene: TRBD2; CDR3 protein: CASSSGRRAGGTKFGEQFF; CDR3 DNA: TGTGCCAGCAGTTCCGGGCGCAGAGCGGGAGGAACAAAGTTCGGTGAGCAGTTCTTC
J gene: TRBJ2-1; V gene: TRBV5-8; clone size: NA; D gene: NA; CDR3 protein: CASSPSVSSYNEQFF; CDR3 DNA: TGTGCCAGCAGCCCTAGCGTGAGCTCCTACAATGAGCAGTTCTTC
J gene: TRBJ2-1; V gene: TRBV6-5; clone size: NA; D gene: NA; CDR3 protein: CASSSIGSSYNEQFF; CDR3 DNA: TGTGCCAGCAGTTCTATAGGTAGTTCCTACAATGAGCAGTTCTTC
J gene: TRBJ2-3; V gene: TRBV6-1; clone size: NA; D gene: NA; CDR3 protein: CASSVPPGADRTDTQYF; CDR3 DNA: TGTGCCAGCAGTGTTCCCCCAGGAGCGGATCGCACAGATACGCAGTATTTT
J gene: TRBJ1-6; V gene: TRBV11-2; clone size: NA; D gene: NA; CDR3 protein: CASSLVTGKRADSPLHF; CDR3 DNA: TGTGCCAGCAGCTTAGTTACAGGGAAACGGGCTGACTCACCCCTCCACTTT
J gene: TRBJ2-7; V gene: TRBV7-9; clone size: once; D gene: NA; CDR3 protein: CASSHREVGPHHEQYF; CDR3 DNA: TGTGCCAGCAGTCACAGGGAGGTGGGCCCCCATCACGAGCAGTACTTC
J gene: TRBJ2-1; V gene: TRBV6-1; clone size: once; D gene: TRBD1; CDR3 protein: CASSEALFGQGENEQFF; CDR3 DNA: TGTGCCAGCAGTGAAGCGCTGTTTGGGCAGGGGGAGAATGAGCAGTTCTTC
J gene: TRBJ1-3; V gene: TRBV15; clone size: NA; D gene: NA; CDR3 protein: CATSRDFSGNTIYF; CDR3 DNA: TGTGCCACCAGCAGAGACTTCTCTGGAAACACCATATATTTT
J gene: TRBJ2-1; V gene: TRBV7-9; clone size: NA; D gene: NA; CDR3 protein: CASSLDGVSYNEQFF; CDR3 DNA: TGTGCCAGCAGCTTGGACGGGGTCTCCTACAATGAGCAGTTCTTC
J gene: TRBJ2-1; V gene: TRBV5-1; clone size: NA; D gene: NA; CDR3 protein: CASSLGQSSYNEQFF; CDR3 DNA: TGCGCCAGCAGCTTGGGACAGAGCTCCTACAATGAGCAGTTCTTC
J gene: TRBJ1-1; V gene: TRBV6-1; clone size: NA; D gene: NA; CDR3 protein: CASSEPGAPLNTEAFF; CDR3 DNA: TGTGCCAGCAGTGAGCCTGGAGCTCCCTTGAACACTGAAGCTTTCTTT
J gene: TRBJ1-2; V gene: TRBV4-1; clone size: NA; D gene: NA; CDR3 protein: CASSQDQARPTHGYTF; CDR3 DNA: TGCGCCAGCAGCCAAGATCAAGCCCGGCCTACCCATGGCTACACCTTC
J gene: TRBJ2-7; V gene: TRBV2; clone size: NA; D gene: TRBD1; CDR3 protein: CATGGQGAAYEQYF; CDR3 DNA: TGTGCCACGGGGGGACAGGGGGCTGCCTACGAGCAGTACTTC
J gene: TRBJ1-2; V gene: TRBV29-1; clone size: NA; D gene: NA; CDR3 protein: CSVVAYSGTGGYTF; CDR3 DNA: TGCAGCGTTGTCGCGTATTCTGGGACGGGAGGCTACACCTTC
J gene: TRBJ1-1; V gene: TRBV27; clone size: NA; D gene: TRBD1; CDR3 protein: CASSFSTGVTEAFF; CDR3 DNA: TGTGCCAGCAGTTTCTCGACAGGGGTAACTGAAGCTTTCTTT
J gene: TRBJ2-7; V gene: TRBV27; clone size: once; D gene: NA; CDR3 protein: CASSTAYEQYF; CDR3 DNA: TGTGCCAGTAGCACTGCCTACGAGCAGTACTTC
J gene: TRBJ2-5; V gene: TRBV7-2; clone size: NA; D gene: TRBD2; CDR3 protein: CASSLGGGSETQYF; CDR3 DNA: TGTGCCAGCAGCCTCGGGGGGGGCTCAGAGACCCAGTACTTC
J gene: TRBJ1-5; V gene: TRBV21-1; clone size: NA; D gene: NA; CDR3 protein: CASSKAPWRQSNQPQHF; CDR3 DNA: TGTGCCAGCAGCAAAGCTCCCTGGAGGCAGAGCAATCAGCCCCAGCATTTT
J gene: TRBJ2-3; V gene: TRBV7-9; clone size: NA; D gene: NA; CDR3 protein: CASSPRDSHRADTQYF; CDR3 DNA: TGTGCCAGCAGCCCACGGGACTCGCACCGAGCAGATACGCAGTATTTT
J gene: TRBJ1-2; V gene: TRBV29-1; clone size: NA; D gene: NA; CDR3 protein: CSVGKENYGYTF; CDR3 DNA: TGCAGCGTTGGGAAGGAAAACTATGGCTACACCTTC
J gene: TRBJ2-7; V gene: TRBV5-1; clone size: once; D gene: TRBD2; CDR3 protein: CASSLEARGNEQYF; CDR3 DNA: TGCGCCAGCAGCTTGGAGGCGCGGGGGAACGAGCAGTACTTC
J gene: TRBJ2-1; V gene: TRBV15; clone size: NA; D gene: TRBD2; CDR3 protein: CATSRDRGTSGRAEFF; CDR3 DNA: TGTGCCACCAGCAGAGATCGGGGGACTAGCGGGAGGGCCGAGTTCTTC
J gene: TRBJ1-5; V gene: TRBV7-8; clone size: NA; D gene: NA; CDR3 protein: CASSLDRQSNQPQHF; CDR3 DNA: TGTGCCAGCAGCCTTGACAGGCAAAGCAATCAGCCCCAGCATTTT
J gene: TRBJ2-5; V gene: TRBV2; clone size: NA; D gene: TRBD1; CDR3 protein: CASRGGLETQYF; CDR3 DNA: TGTGCCAGCCGAGGGGGCTTGGAGACCCAGTACTTC
J gene: TRBJ1-5; V gene: TRBV19; clone size: NA; D gene: NA; CDR3 protein: CASSIASRAPFQPQHF; CDR3 DNA: TGTGCCAGTAGTATCGCCTCCCGAGCTCCATTCCAGCCCCAGCATTTT